The 29 T cell receptor beta chains reported below all come from one sample, sequenced in a study of blood T cells in healthy people across ages (dated by TCRdb to between 2014 and 2017). The library was generated by 5' RACE. Sequenced using an Illumina HiSeq 2500. A second PCR of 7 to 11 cycles was performed with a sample-barcoded 5' primer and a J-beta primer mix. Using fastp at Q25 and MiXCR, TCRdb reprocessed the public reads and kept productive beta chains. Records with the same CDR3 protein are collapsed into one entry carrying the most frequent genes and DNA. This sample lists under 1,100,000 distinct CDR3 sequences; under 30% were detected once. The ten largest make up 0.65% to 0.95% of the sample. These data also featured in a second study, about T cells of mothers and their children.

Material for sequencing was blood. These receptors originate from a girl aged 2 to 10 in good health.

In nucleotides, the CDR3 is TGTGCCAGCAGTCCCACCAGAGGACTAGCGACTTACGAGCAGTACTTC. Translating gives CASSPTRGLATYEQYF. The rearrangement uses TRBV28 and TRBJ2-1; 9 bases line up with TRBD2. The DNA matches TRBJ2-7 better at its end, which makes the J call doubtful. The CDR3 loop spans 16 amino acids. Germline V gives CDR1 MDHEN, CDR2 SYDVKM.

The chain uses TRBV6-5 and TRBJ1-3, with 9 positions matching TRBD1. V lost 5 bases to trimming and J lost 8 bases; unmatched junction nucleotides: 13. The germline gives CDR1 MNHEY, CDR2 SVGAGI. The CDR3 covers 16 residues. The CDR3 DNA reads TGTGCCAGCAGTGCCGGTACCACAGGGGGCTCAGACACCATATATTTT. It specifies CASSAGTTGGSDTIYF.

This clonotype was counted only a few times. The chain joins TRBV29-1 to TRBJ1-1; no reliable D call. This CDR3 contains 13 residues. Per the germline V gene, CDR1 is SQVTM and CDR2 is ANQGSEA. V was clipped by 0 bases and J by 1 base, with 6 bases between them. The CDR3 region is CSVEDGGNTEAFF. The CDR3 nucleotides are TGCAGCGTTGAAGACGGCGGGAACACTGAAGCTTTCTTT.

This clonotype was picked up a small number of times. V gene TRBV7-2 combines with J gene TRBJ2-1, with TRBD2 matching 10 bases. The ends lost 2 bases at V and 7 bases at J; junction bases unmatched: 11. The length of the CDR3 is 17 residues. Germline CDR1 reads SGHTA; CDR2 reads FQGNSA. As DNA, the CDR3 is TGTGCCAGCAGCTTACTGTCTAGCGGGAGATTCGTAAATGAGCAGTTCTTC. It encodes CASSLLSSGRFVNEQFF. Together with reference TRBV7-2 and TRBJ2-1, the CDR3 gives the full variable domain: GAGVSQSPSNKVTEKGKDVELRCDPISGHTALYWYRQSLGQGLEFLIYFQGNSAPDKSGLPSDRFSAERTGGSVSTLTIQRTQQEDSAVYLCASSLLSSGRFVNEQFFGPGTRLTVL.

The table lists this clonotype with many counts. This rearrangement joins TRBV4-2 to TRBJ2-7; maybe TRBD2 (7 bases). The CDR3 spans 15 residues. The V end lost 0 bases, the J end lost 4 bases, and 13 bases lay between the germline ends. Germline CDR1 and CDR2: LGHNA and YNFKEQ. The CDR3 protein is CASSQDRGGRYEQYF. The CDR3 region has the DNA TGTGCCAGCAGCCAAGATAGGGGGGGACGATACGAGCAGTACTTC.

V gene TRBV28 combines with J gene TRBJ2-1; 8 nucleotides agree with TRBD1. The germline CDR1 and CDR2 sequences are MDHEN and SYDVKM. CDR3 length equals 13 residues. Trimming cost V 8 bases and J 7 bases; bases outside gene matches: 7. The CDR3 DNA reads as TGTGCCAGCGGACAGGGTGTTAATAATGAGCAGTTCTTC. It yields the protein CASGQGVNNEQFF.

This clonotype came up a few times. V gene TRBV7-6 combines with J gene TRBJ2-2, with TRBD2 matching over 8 bases. The trim removed 8 bases at V and 6 bases at J, leaving 17 bases unmatched. Germline CDR1 reads SGHVS; CDR2 reads FNYEAQ. The CDR3 runs 17 residues. The CDR3 sequence is CASWPGIPGLVPGELFF. As DNA, the CDR3 is TGTGCCAGCTGGCCGGGTATCCCGGGACTAGTACCCGGGGAGCTGTTTTTT.

This chain joins TRBV4-1 and TRBJ1-1; D not resolved. Deletions cut 0 bases from V and 3 bases from J, with 11 bases between. Germline loops: CDR1 MGHRA, CDR2 YSYEKL. The CDR3 has 15 amino acids. The CDR3: CASSQDLGPDTEAFF. In nucleotides, the CDR3 is TGCGCCAGCAGCCAAGACTTAGGCCCAGACACTGAAGCTTTCTTT.

This chain links TRBV3-1 with TRBJ1-2; D is uncertain. From germline, CDR1 is LGHDT and CDR2 YNNKEL (reference sequence). Trimming took off 2 bases at V and 4 bases at J, with 11 bases between the two ends. This CDR3 spans 14 amino acids. This CDR3 is CASSQTQEGYGYTF. CDR3 coding DNA: TGTGCCAGCAGCCAAACCCAAGAGGGCTATGGCTACACCTTC.

The chain joins TRBV28 to TRBJ2-5; D uncertain. The CDR3 runs to 16 residues. Germline CDR1 reads MDHEN; CDR2 reads SYDVKM. V was clipped by 6 bases and J by 2 bases, with 19 bases between them. This chain's CDR3 is CASSSQARVAQETQYF. DNA for the CDR3: TGTGCCAGCAGCTCGCAGGCCCGCGTTGCGCAAGAGACCCAGTACTTC.

This clonotype was observed many times. The J gene is TRBJ2-2, the V gene TRBV6-5, with D possibly matching TRBD2 (6 bases). CDR3 length: 15 amino acids. CDR1 is MNHEY and CDR2 is SVGAGI in the germline V gene. Trimming pared 3 bases from V and 2 bases from J, leaving 10 bases between. The CDR3 here is CASSYGTFNTGELFF. The CDR3 DNA sequence: TGTGCCAGCAGTTATGGGACTTTTAACACCGGGGAGCTGTTTTTT.

As concerns this clonotype: The junction departs from the called germline gene at one end, perhaps through a read error. This chain links TRBV7-9 with TRBJ2-5; TRBD2 aligns across 14 bases. CDR3 length equals 17 residues. Germline V gene lookup returns CDR1 SEHNR and CDR2 FQNEAQ (reference sequence). CDR3 region: CASSLAGTSGGRETQYF. CDR3 DNA sequence: TGTGCCAGCAGCTTAGCTGGGACTAGCGGGGGACGTGAGACTCAGTACTTC.

There are a few counts of this clonotype. The chain uses TRBV14 and TRBJ2-2; TRBD2 is a possible D gene (5 bases). Germline lookup yields CDR1 SGHDN and CDR2 FVKESK. The CDR3 has 21 residues. Trimming removed 3 bases at V and 2 bases at J, with 28 bases between. The CDR3 region is CASSQSPSRLPFSGNTGELFF. Written as DNA, the CDR3 is TGTGCCAGCAGCCAGTCCCCCAGCCGACTCCCATTCAGCGGAAACACCGGGGAGCTGTTTTTT.

This clonotype was recorded a few times. The rearrangement links TRBV18 to TRBJ2-5; no firm D call. CDR3 length: 14 amino acids. Germline V lookup: CDR1 KGHSH, CDR2 LQKENI. Between the trimmed V and J ends, which lost 0 bases and 5 bases, there was a span of 10 bases. CDR3 coding DNA: TGTGCCAGCTCACCACCTGGTGGCGCGGAGACCCAGTACTTC. It codes for CASSPPGGAETQYF. Variable domain in full (rest from reference TRBV18 and TRBJ2-5): NAGVMQNPRHLVRRRGQEARLRCSPMKGHSHVYWYRQLPEEGLKFMVYLQKENIIDESGMPKERFSAEFPKEGPSILRIQQVVRGDSAAYFCASSPPGGAETQYFGPGTRLLVL.

The table lists this clonotype with a count of one. The CDR3 bases are TGTGCCAGCAGCTCCTCCCTCGGGTTTGAGCAGTTCTTC. It codes for CASSSSLGFEQFF. The chain has TRBV7-3 and TRBJ2-1; no definite D call. V was pared by 4 bases and J by 9 bases, with 13 bases between. CDR1 SGHTA and CDR2 FQGTGA come from the germline V gene. The CDR3 consists of 13 residues.

The gene calls are TRBV20-1 and TRBJ1-2, with D maybe TRBD1 (5 bases). The CDR3 contains 12 residues. The germline CDR1 and CDR2 sequences are DFQATT and SNEGSKA (reference sequence). The V and J ends lost 1 base and 3 bases respectively, with 6 bases between them. The CDR3: CSARVGDYGYTF. CDR3 coding DNA: TGCAGTGCTAGAGTGGGGGACTATGGCTACACCTTC.

The sample holds a few counts of this clonotype. The chain has TRBV28 and TRBJ2-5; D remains ambiguous. The J call may be faulty, since TRBJ2-7 better matches the DNA end. From germline, CDR1 is MDHEN and CDR2 SYDVKM. The CDR3 is made up of 13 amino acids. CDR3 loop: CASMERVSYEQYF. Here the CDR3 DNA reads TGTGCCAGCATGGAACGGGTTTCCTACGAGCAGTACTTC.

The chain employs TRBV6-1 and TRBJ1-2; D not certain. V was shortened by 0 bases and J by 3 bases, with 5 bases between the two germline ends. The germline gives CDR1 MNHNS, CDR2 SASEGT. This CDR3 comprises 13 residues. CDR3 in amino acids: CASSEAKYYGYTF. CDR3 in DNA: TGTGCCAGCAGTGAAGCAAAATACTATGGCTACACCTTC.

This clonotype has just a few counts. The CDR3 nucleotides are TGCAGCGTCCAGGGGTTATACACTGAAGCTTTCTTT. It specifies CSVQGLYTEAFF. J is TRBJ1-1 and V is TRBV29-1; a possible D gene is TRBD1 (6 bases). The ends were cut back, 6 bases at V and 3 bases at J, with 11 bases in the middle. Looked up from germline, CDR1 is SQVTM and CDR2 is ANQGSEA. The CDR3 is made up of 12 amino acids. Looking up the rest from reference TRBV29-1 and TRBJ1-1 gives the full variable domain: SAVISQKPSRDICQRGTSLTIQCQVDSQVTMMFWYRQQPGQSLTLIATANQGSEATYESGFVIDKFPISRPNLTFSTLTVSNMSPEDSSIYLCSVQGLYTEAFFGQGTRLTVV.

This chain links TRBV6-5 with TRBJ2-5; 10 nucleotides line up with TRBD2. The better agreement between TRBJ2-7 and the DNA end casts doubt on the J call. Germline CDR1 MNHEY, CDR2 SVGAGI. The CDR3 is made up of 15 amino acids. CDR3 nucleotide sequence: TGTGCCAGCAGGCCGGGACTAGCGCTAGCTAGCGAGCAGTACTTC. Translation: CASRPGLALASEQYF.

J is TRBJ1-1 and V is TRBV28; D possibly corresponds to TRBD1 (5 bases). Germline V gene data show CDR1 as MDHEN and CDR2 as SYDVKM. The CDR3 sequence is 17 residues long. Trimming took off 4 bases at V and 0 bases at J, with 18 bases between the two ends. For the CDR3, the DNA is TGTGCCAGCAGTTCCAGGACCGGGGGGTTAATGAACACTGAAGCTTTCTTT. This translates into CASSSRTGGLMNTEAFF.

The chain combines TRBV6-2 or TRBV6-3 with TRBJ2-7; D remains unclear. V was clipped by 5 bases and J by 7 bases, with 9 bases between them. CDR3 size: 11 residues. Germline V lookup: CDR1 MNHEY, CDR2 SVGEGT. CDR3: CASSPAWEQYF. The CDR3, as DNA: TGTGCCAGCAGTCCCGCTTGGGAGCAGTACTTC.

This chain links TRBV27 with TRBJ2-7, with D perhaps TRBD1 (6 bases). The CDR3 has 15 residues. CDR1 and CDR2 from the germline V gene are MNHEY and SMNVEV (reference sequence). Trimming removed 5 bases from V and 6 bases from J, with 20 bases in between. Written as DNA, the CDR3 is TGTGCCAGCAGTCCATGGGACAATTTAGCAGGCGAGCAGTACTTC. Its translation is CASSPWDNLAGEQYF.

The chain combines TRBV3-1 with TRBJ2-1; D is ambiguous. Germline V gene data show CDR1 as LGHDT and CDR2 as YNNKEL (reference sequence). The CDR3 runs to 13 residues. V lost 3 bases, J lost 8 bases, and 11 bases lay in between. CDR3 amino acids: CASSHRMLYEQFF. In DNA, the CDR3 is TGTGCCAGCAGCCATCGAATGTTGTATGAGCAGTTCTTC.

Only a few counts were recorded for this clonotype. One end of the junction fails to match germline, which may point to a read error. The CDR3 loop is CASSFETGYEQYF. The CDR3 DNA reads TGTGCTAGCAGCTTTGAGACAGGCTACGAGCAGTACTTC. The chain joins TRBV7-2 to TRBJ2-7; the D gene is possibly TRBD1 (6 bases). The CDR3 runs 13 residues. The germline gives CDR1 SGHTA, CDR2 FQGNSA.

V gene TRBV5-8 combines with J gene TRBJ1-4; TRBD1 agrees at 7 bases. After removal of 1 base from V and 2 bases from J, the junction contained 2 bases not matched to a gene. This CDR3 region has 15 residues. Germline CDR1 is SGHTS and CDR2 is YDEGEE. CDR3 bases: TGTGCCAGCAGCTTGTTGGGACAGACTAATGAAAAACTGTTTTTT. This sequence encodes CASSLLGQTNEKLFF.

The V and J genes are TRBV4-1 and TRBJ2-6; 13 bases match TRBD2. Germline V gives CDR1 MGHRA, CDR2 YSYEKL. The ends lost 1 base at V and 2 bases at J; junction bases unmatched: 5. This CDR3 spans 19 amino acids. The CDR3 DNA reads TGCGCCAGCAGCCAAGTAAGGACTAGCGGGAGAGCTGGGGCCAACGTCCTGACTTTC. Translated: CASSQVRTSGRAGANVLTF.

The CDR3 DNA reads TGTGCCAGCAGCCAGGGCCTGCGGGGGCCCACCGCAGATACGCAGTATTTT. Translating it yields CASSQGLRGPTADTQYF. The rearrangement links TRBV7-6 to TRBJ2-3; tentatively, D is TRBD2 (7 bases). Trimming pared 5 bases from V and 4 bases from J, leaving 22 bases between. The CDR3 has 17 residues. Germline V CDR1 and CDR2: SGHVS, FNYEAQ.

This chain connects TRBV9 to TRBJ1-3, with no clear D. V shed 5 bases and J shed 2 bases, with 14 bases lying between them. The CDR3 sequence is 15 residues long. Germline V gene data show CDR1 as SGDLS and CDR2 as YYNGEE. Here the CDR3 DNA reads TGTGCCAGCAGTCGTGTCTTCCAGACTGGAAACACCATATATTTT. It translates to CASSRVFQTGNTIYF.